The 10 T cell receptor beta chains below were found in one sample sequenced in a study of blood T cell repertoires in COVID-19. The table came from immunoSEQ multiplex PCR; TCRdb's copy has only in-frame clones and leaves some out. The sample has some 200,000 clones; 80% are singletons. Input material: peripheral blood. The origin of the receptors is a woman in her 70s with acute or convalescent COVID-19.

V and J are TRBV7-3 and TRBJ2-1, with a weak D call TRBD1 (5 bases). CDR1 and CDR2 from the germline V gene are SGHTA and FQGTGA. V shed 4 bases and J shed 0 bases, with 13 bases lying between them. The CDR3 has 16 amino acids. The CDR3 nucleotides read TGTGCCAGCAGCTCCTCAGGGTCGAGCTCCTACAATGAGCAGTTCTTC. It is translated as CASSSSGSSSYNEQFF.

The chain couples TRBV11-2 to TRBJ2-3, with TRBD2 matching over 12 bases. The ends lost 7 bases at V and 3 bases at J; junction bases unmatched: 11. Germline loops: CDR1 SGHAT, CDR2 FQNNGV. The CDR3 has 17 amino acids. In DNA, the CDR3 is TGTGCCAGCATTGGGTCTAGCGGGGGGGGTGAAACAGATACGCAGTATTTT. The encoded protein is CASIGSSGGGETDTQYF.

This clone was picked up a small number of times. The CDR3, as DNA: TGTGCCAGCAGCTTAGGGGGACAGAACGAGCAGTACTTC. Its protein is CASSLGGQNEQYF. V is TRBV7-9 and J is TRBJ2-7; 7 bases match TRBD1. The trim removed 1 base at V and 5 bases at J, leaving 2 bases unmatched. This CDR3 is 13 amino acids long. CDR1 SEHNR and CDR2 FQNEAQ come from the germline V gene (reference sequence).

The rearrangement joins TRBV28 to TRBJ2-3; 7 nucleotides line up with TRBD2. V lost 8 bases, J lost 3 bases, and 11 bases stayed unmatched. The CDR3 loop spans 15 amino acids. CDR1 and CDR2 (germline): MDHEN, SYDVKM. The CDR3 is CASSLWGEGTDTQYF. The CDR3 DNA reads as TGTGCCAGCTCGCTATGGGGGGAGGGGACAGATACGCAGTATTTT.

The chain recombines TRBV10-2 with TRBJ2-3, with 10 bases matching TRBD1. CDR3 length: 13 amino acids. The V gene's germline CDR1 is WSHSY and CDR2 SAAADI. The V gene end was trimmed by 4 bases and the J gene end by 6 bases; junction bases not matched to a gene: 1. The CDR3 is CASSGQGADTQYF. The DNA for the CDR3 is TGCGCCAGCAGTGGACAGGGGGCGGATACGCAGTATTTT.

The chain links TRBV2 to TRBJ2-1; 7 positions match TRBD2. From germline, CDR1 is SNHLY and CDR2 FYNNEI. The junction had 17 bases not matched to a gene; V was cut back by 6 bases and J by 9 bases. There are 16 residues in the CDR3. Here the CDR3 reads CASRLGDSGSSGEQFF. In DNA, the CDR3 is TGTGCCAGCAGACTGGGGGACTCGGGATCTAGCGGTGAGCAGTTCTTC.

The chain is built from TRBV6-1 and TRBJ2-7; 7 nucleotides match TRBD2. The CDR3 sequence is 14 residues long. Germline assignment: CDR1 MNHNS and CDR2 SASEGT. V lost 3 bases, J lost 5 bases, and 7 bases stayed unmatched. The CDR3 nucleotides are TGTGCCAGCAGTGAGTTACGGGGGAGGGACGAGCAGTACTTC. Its protein product is CASSELRGRDEQYF.

The chain has TRBV28 and TRBJ2-7, with TRBD1 as a possible D gene (5 bases). Germline V gene lookup returns CDR1 MDHEN and CDR2 SYDVKM. The length of the CDR3 is 14 residues. V was clipped by 6 bases and J by 0 bases, with 12 bases between them. The DNA for the CDR3 is TGTGCCAGCAGCCCCTACAGGAGCTCCTACGAGCAGTACTTC. It codes for CASSPYRSSYEQYF.

The gene calls are TRBV18 and TRBJ1-4; perhaps TRBD1 as D (6 bases). The germline V gene encodes CDR1 KGHSH and CDR2 LQKENI. The CDR3 runs 15 residues. The V end was cut by 3 bases, the J end by 3 bases, with 11 bases between. The CDR3 DNA is TGTGCCAGCTCACCGCGGACAGATCCTAATGAAAAACTGTTTTTT. Its translation is CASSPRTDPNEKLFF.

This clone was detected only a few times. The V and J genes are TRBV3-1 (or the pseudogene TRBV3-2) and TRBJ2-1, with 7 bases aligning to TRBD2. Germline-derived CDR1 and CDR2 are LGHDT and YNNKEL (reference sequence). The CDR3 is 15 residues long. Trimming took 1 base from V and 5 from J; bases not matched to a gene: 5. The CDR3 protein is CASSQATGGHNEQFF. In nucleotides, the CDR3 is TGTGCCAGCAGCCAAGCTACGGGGGGTCACAATGAGCAGTTCTTC.